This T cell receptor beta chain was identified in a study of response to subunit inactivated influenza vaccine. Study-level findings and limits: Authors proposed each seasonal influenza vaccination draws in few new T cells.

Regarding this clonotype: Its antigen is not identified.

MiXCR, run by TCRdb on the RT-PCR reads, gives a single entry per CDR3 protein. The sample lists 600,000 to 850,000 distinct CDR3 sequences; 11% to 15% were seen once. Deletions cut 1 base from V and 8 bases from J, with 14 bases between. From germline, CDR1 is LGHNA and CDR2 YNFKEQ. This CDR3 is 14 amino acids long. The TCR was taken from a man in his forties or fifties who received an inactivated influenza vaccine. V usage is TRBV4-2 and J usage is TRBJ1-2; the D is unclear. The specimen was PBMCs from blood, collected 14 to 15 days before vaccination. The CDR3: CASSQVASQQGYTF. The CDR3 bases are TGTGCCAGCAGCCAAGTCGCGTCCCAGCAGGGCTACACCTTC.